One and the same sample provided the 27 T cell receptor beta chains below, sequenced in a study of T cells expressing NK-cell markers. TCRdb reprocessed the 5' RACE reads, keeping one entry per CDR3 protein, no DNA. The sample totals 400,000 to 500,000 distinct CDR3 sequences. The sample taken for sequencing was blood T cells: a sorted CD56 or NKG2C T cell subset, CD4+ or CD8+ T cells, or bulk PBMC T cells (not recorded which). These TCRs come from a woman aged 18-69 years in good health.

The chain joins TRBV20-1 to TRBJ2-7. Germline V CDR1 and CDR2: DFQATT, SNEGSKA (reference sequence). The CDR3 length is 16 residues. The CDR3 here is CSARDRVVHLSYEQYF.

The V and J genes are TRBV28 and TRBJ2-7. This CDR3 has 11 amino acids. Germline V gene data show CDR1 as MDHEN and CDR2 as SYDVKM. CDR3: CASSTNYEQYF.

The genes are TRBV15 and TRBJ2-1; TCRdb names TRBD2, which stays unverified in the absence of DNA. CDR3 size: 16 residues. Germline lookup yields CDR1 LNHNV and CDR2 YYDKDF (reference sequence). CDR3 in amino acids: CATSRSSGGSYNEQFF.

This sequence joins TRBV5-1 and TRBJ2-5. The length of the CDR3 is 12 residues. Germline loops: CDR1 SGHRS, CDR2 YFSETQ. The CDR3 sequence: CASSLVQETQYF.

J is TRBJ2-7 and V is TRBV7-8. The CDR3 spans 13 residues. Germline V lookup: CDR1 SGHVS, CDR2 FQNEAQ. CDR3 amino acids: CASVGFSSYEQYF.

This chain uses TRBV9 with TRBJ1-6. The germline gives CDR1 SGDLS, CDR2 YYNGEE. There are 14 residues in the CDR3. This CDR3 is CASSEGLYNSPLHF.

This rearrangement joins TRBV7-2 to TRBJ2-7. This CDR3 has 14 residues. Germline loops: CDR1 SGHTA, CDR2 FQGNSA. The CDR3: CASSFSHSDYEQYF. The complete variable domain, with remaining parts taken from reference TRBV7-2 and TRBJ2-7, reads GAGVSQSPSNKVTEKGKDVELRCDPISGHTALYWYRQSLGQGLEFLIYFQGNSAPDKSGLPSDRFSAERTGGSVSTLTIQRTQQEDSAVYLCASSFSHSDYEQYFGPGTRLTVT.

The chain uses TRBV10-3 and TRBJ2-1; the D gene TCRdb calls, TRBD2, cannot be checked with no DNA. There are 12 residues in the CDR3. The germline V gene encodes CDR1 ENHRY and CDR2 SYGVKD. The CDR3 here is CAISGSNYEQFF.

The chain has TRBV5-1 and TRBJ1-1; TCRdb's D gene call, TRBD1, goes unchecked for lack of DNA. Germline loops: CDR1 SGHRS, CDR2 YFSETQ. This CDR3 has 17 residues. The chain's CDR3 is CASSLAKGGWTNTEAFF.

The chain is built from TRBV4-3 and TRBJ2-3; with no DNA, the TCRdb D assignment of TRBD1 cannot be verified. The CDR3 consists of 15 residues. The germline CDR1 and CDR2 sequences are LGHNA and YSLEER. The chain's CDR3 is CASSQPAGRTDTQYF.

The genes are TRBV5-1 and TRBJ1-1. Germline CDR1 SGHRS, CDR2 YFSETQ. This CDR3 is built from 11 residues. This CDR3 is CASTGDSEAFF. The whole variable domain, filled in from reference TRBV5-1 and TRBJ1-1, reads KAGVTQTPRYLIKTRGQQVTLSCSPISGHRSVSWYQQTPGQGLQFLFEYFSETQRNKGNFPGRFSGRQFSNSRSEMNVSTLELGDSALYLCASTGDSEAFFGQGTRLTVV.

The genes are TRBV28 and TRBJ2-7; the TCRdb D gene call, TRBD2, has no DNA to confirm it. Per germline, CDR1 MDHEN and CDR2 SYDVKM. The CDR3 has 13 residues. CDR3: CASSYGIIYEQYF.

This chain joins TRBV27 and TRBJ1-3; the D call of TRBD1 rests on TCRdb alone, since no DNA is present to check it. Germline loops: CDR1 MNHEY, CDR2 SMNVEV (reference sequence). This CDR3 comprises 16 residues. The CDR3 sequence is CASSPAGVGSGNTIYF.

This sequence joins TRBV29-1 and TRBJ1-5; with no DNA, the TCRdb D assignment of TRBD1 cannot be verified. CDR1 SQVTM and CDR2 ANQGSEA come from the germline V gene. This CDR3 spans 13 amino acids. The CDR3 is CSITRGPGQPQHF. The full variable domain, in which reference TRBV29-1 and TRBJ1-5 provide the parts outside the CDR3, is SAVISQKPSRDICQRGTSLTIQCQVDSQVTMMFWYRQQPGQSLTLIATANQGSEATYESGFVIDKFPISRPNLTFSTLTVSNMSPEDSSIYLCSITRGPGQPQHFGDGTRLSIL.

V is TRBV7-2 and J is TRBJ1-2. The germline CDR1 and CDR2 sequences are SGHTA and FQGNSA. CDR3 length equals 13 residues. CDR3 residues: CASSYRSGFGYTF. Together with reference TRBV7-2 and TRBJ1-2, the CDR3 gives the full variable domain: GAGVSQSPSNKVTEKGKDVELRCDPISGHTALYWYRQSLGQGLEFLIYFQGNSAPDKSGLPSDRFSAERTGGSVSTLTIQRTQQEDSAVYLCASSYRSGFGYTFGSGTRLTVV.

The chain has TRBV19 and TRBJ2-5; the D call of TRBD1 rests on TCRdb alone, since no DNA is present to check it. There are 15 residues in the CDR3. Germline values: CDR1 LNHDA, CDR2 SQIVND (reference sequence). CDR3 region: CASRGQAGVFETQYF.

This chain connects TRBV12-3 or TRBV12-4 to TRBJ2-2; as DNA is missing, the TRBD2 call by TCRdb cannot be tested. CDR3 length equals 18 residues. CDR3 loop: CASSRVLAGGRYTGELFF.

This sequence joins TRBV20-1 and TRBJ2-1; there is no DNA to check the TCRdb D call of TRBD1. The CDR3 contains 15 residues. From germline, CDR1 is DFQATT and CDR2 SNEGSKA (reference sequence). CDR3: CSAAPVGIMGYEQFF.

The gene calls are TRBV7-2 and TRBJ2-1. The CDR3 consists of 15 residues. Germline V gene lookup returns CDR1 SGHTA and CDR2 FQGNSA. This chain's CDR3 is CASSSSIRSYNEQFF.

This chain uses TRBV6-1 with TRBJ2-2. CDR1 is MNHNS and CDR2 is SASEGT in the germline V gene. This CDR3 has 13 residues. The CDR3 reads CASSSGDTGELFF.

The chain combines TRBV20-1 with TRBJ2-2. The CDR3 spans 12 residues. Germline V CDR1 and CDR2: DFQATT, SNEGSKA (reference sequence). The CDR3 region is CSAGPFSGELFF.

The V call is TRBV7-8, the J call TRBJ1-1; the D gene TCRdb calls, TRBD1, cannot be checked with no DNA. CDR1 is SGHVS, CDR2 FQNEAQ, per germline. There are 17 residues in the CDR3. CDR3 protein: CASSVVRDRSQNTEAFF.

The chain has TRBV20-1 and TRBJ2-2; the D call from TCRdb, TRBD2, cannot be confirmed without DNA. The CDR3 runs to 15 residues. Germline-derived CDR1 and CDR2 are DFQATT and SNEGSKA (reference sequence). CDR3 amino acids: CSARDGRGRGGELFF.

The V and J genes are TRBV29-1 and TRBJ2-3; with no DNA, the TCRdb D assignment of TRBD1 cannot be verified. Germline CDR1 is SQVTM and CDR2 is ANQGSEA. The CDR3 runs to 12 residues. The CDR3 region is CSVEPKGDTQYF.

The J gene is TRBJ1-1, the V gene TRBV5-5; TCRdb lists TRBD1, though no DNA is available to test this call. The CDR3 sequence is 14 residues long. The V gene's germline CDR1 is SGHKS and CDR2 YYEKEE (reference sequence). The CDR3 spells CASSRAPGYTEAFF.

The rearrangement joins TRBV9 to TRBJ1-1. The CDR3 runs to 14 residues. The germline V gene encodes CDR1 SGDLS and CDR2 YYNGEE. CDR3 in amino acids: CASTLGYTYTEAFF.

The chain combines TRBV4-3 with TRBJ2-2; TCRdb selects TRBD2, and the lack of DNA leaves this call unchecked. Germline CDR1 LGHNA, CDR2 YSLEER. The CDR3 runs 15 residues. The CDR3 loop is CASSQQGGNTGELFF.